This TCR beta chain originates from a study of glioma-infiltrating T cells after dendritic cell vaccination. Study at large: Monocyte-derived dendritic cells, cultured less than 8 days with IL-4 and GM-CSF, were pulsed with autologous tumor lysate. Dendritic cell vaccine was injected intradermally three times, biweekly. Study-level findings and limits: Few patients contributed both blood and tumor specimens.

The V and J ends lost 2 bases and 7 bases, in that order; junction bases with no gene match: 11. This CDR3 region has 16 residues. Germline-derived CDR1 and CDR2 are SGHTA and FQGNSA. About this clone itself: The antigen is undetermined. This CDR3 is also generated by other DNA sequences in the sample.

Assay: immunoSEQ multiplex PCR; the TCRdb copy retains only in-frame clones and omits some. Here the sample spans 35,000 to 40,000 clones, almost 85% being singletons. Before vaccination, two weeks after the third vaccination, and at progression, PBMC were collected. The receptor was derived from a human donor with glioblastoma. The source material was blood, sampled before dendritic cell vaccination. V and J are TRBV7-2 and TRBJ2-7; 10 bases match TRBD1. The CDR3, as DNA: TGTGCCAGCAGCTTACAGGGACAGGGGCCGGGGGATGAGCAGTACTTC. It specifies CASSLQGQGPGDEQYF.